This T cell receptor beta chain was sequenced for a study of shared clonotypes between healthy human individuals. General observations from the study: An anticipated effect of sequencing depth on clonotype sharing among donors was recognized.

CDR1 and CDR2 (germline): MNHEY, SVGAGI. The junction had 5 bases not matched to a gene; V was cut back by 7 bases and J by 2 bases. The CDR3 spans 14 residues. Deep level was the assay's run setting. Profiled with immunoSEQ multiplex PCR; TCRdb holds only in-frame clones, not every one. The data show about 1 million clones, approximately 72% seen once. Regarding this clone: Its specificity is not known.

The material sequenced was memory CD4+ T cells sorted from blood. Subset meaning: CD45RA-negative fraction. The sequence came from a man aged 18-30 years in good health. This chain links TRBV6-5 with TRBJ2-7; 10 nucleotides line up with TRBD1. The CDR3 DNA sequence: TGTGCCAGCAAAAGGACAGGGGGAACCTACGAGCAGTACTTC. Amino acids: CASKRTGGTYEQYF.